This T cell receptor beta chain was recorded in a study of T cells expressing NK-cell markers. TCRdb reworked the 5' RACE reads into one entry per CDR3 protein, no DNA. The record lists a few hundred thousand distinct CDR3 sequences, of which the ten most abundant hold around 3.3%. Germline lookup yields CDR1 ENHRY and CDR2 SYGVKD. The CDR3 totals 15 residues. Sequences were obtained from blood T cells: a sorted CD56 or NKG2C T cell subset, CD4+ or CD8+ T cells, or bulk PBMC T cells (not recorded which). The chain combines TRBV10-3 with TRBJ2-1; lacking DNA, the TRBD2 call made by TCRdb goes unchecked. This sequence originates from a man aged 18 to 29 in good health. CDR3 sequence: CAISESGLAYNEQFF.